Listed here is a single T cell receptor (beta chain). The antigen remains undetermined. Clones were read by immunoSEQ multiplex PCR, and TCRdb kept only the in-frame ones, dropping some. The sample shows under 140,000 clones, about 88% of them seen only once. Germline V gene data show CDR1 as SGHRS and CDR2 as YFSETQ. Trimming took 1 base from V and 0 from J, leaving 10 bases between them. The CDR3 is 16 amino acids. The sample comes from a study of T cell responses to AZD1222 COVID-19 vaccine. Study-level findings and limits: There were vaccine-associated CD4 TCRs across spike, dominant at 160-218 and 743-854. A mostly white British donor set with more females was recruited, and clonal diversity was possibly underestimated. The study reported that nearly half of spike-specific TCRs target unmutated variant regions.

The V call is TRBV5-1, the J call TRBJ1-4; possible D gene TRBD1, 6 bases. The TCR was taken from an adult in good health. The specimen was peripheral blood, collected on day 0 of AZD1222 vaccination. Here the CDR3 DNA reads TGCGCCAGCAGCTTGTCAGGGACAACAACTAATGAAAAACTGTTTTTT. Amino acids: CASSLSGTTTNEKLFF.